This T cell receptor beta chain was sequenced in a study of T-cell reconstitution after alpha-beta-depleted transplantation in children. The germline V gene encodes CDR1 SGHDT and CDR2 YYEEEE. Trimming left V 4 bases short and J 7 bases short, with 19 bases between. This CDR3 comprises 15 residues. A library of TCRbeta sequences, prepared with unique molecular identifiers, was generated. TCRdb called the PCR reads again in MiXCR, with one record for every CDR3 protein. The sample consists of roughly 610,000 distinct CDR3 sequences, about 11% of them appearing once. The clonotype originates from a human donor who donated a stem cell graft to a child with acute myeloid leukemia. This rearrangement joins TRBV5-6 to TRBJ2-3; D might be TRBD2 (6 bases). Source: PBMCs from the stem cell graft donor, taken from the stem cell graft. CDR3 nucleotides: TGTGCCAGCAGCCCGCGGGAACCGGGGACCTATACGCAGTATTTT. Translation gives CASSPREPGTYTQYF.